This T cell receptor beta chain originates from a study of control samples from healthy donors and cancer patients. V was cut by 2 bases and J by 9 bases, with 11 bases left in between. Germline V CDR1 and CDR2: MDHEN, SYDVKM. This CDR3 comprises 12 residues. Profiling relied on immunoSEQ multiplex PCR, and the TCRdb table lists in-frame clones only, not all of them. The sample has 100,000 to 150,000 clones; around nine tenths are singletons. The chain has TRBV28 and TRBJ2-7; D is perhaps TRBD2 (5 bases). This receptor was obtained from a middle-aged man in good health. The sequenced sample was blood. CDR3 DNA sequence: TGTGCCAGCAGTTTAGAGGGTCGGGGGCAGTACTTC. As protein: CASSLEGRGQYF.